This record covers a single T cell receptor (beta chain). This specimen belongs to a study of blood T cell repertoires in COVID-19. The wider study: Samples of COVID-19 (acute and convalescent) were obtained from the United States, Italy and Spain. The analysed material was cDNA or gDNA that came from T cells, B-cell-depleted T cells, or PBMCs.

With 8 bases clipped from V and 5 bases from J, the junction kept 14 bases outside the gene matches. Germline V gene data show CDR1 as WSHSY and CDR2 as SAAADI. CDR3 length: 15 amino acids. Original analysis: Amplification of reference gene primers was used by the study to estimate nucleated cell counts. Some clones are missing from TCRdb's copy, which holds only in-frame ones; the method was immunoSEQ multiplex PCR. V and J calls and clone size are those listed in that table; D and trimming were worked out from the DNA. This sample has a few hundred thousand clones; around nine tenths occur once, and the top ten carry over 7.5%.

Sequences were obtained from peripheral blood. The rearrangement uses TRBV10-2 and TRBJ2-5; 7 bases are a match to TRBD2. The TCR comes from a man aged 40-49 years who had recovered from COVID-19. CDR3: CASREAGVGLETQYF. The CDR3 DNA follows: TGCGCCAGCCGAGAGGCGGGAGTAGGGCTGGAGACCCAGTACTTC.